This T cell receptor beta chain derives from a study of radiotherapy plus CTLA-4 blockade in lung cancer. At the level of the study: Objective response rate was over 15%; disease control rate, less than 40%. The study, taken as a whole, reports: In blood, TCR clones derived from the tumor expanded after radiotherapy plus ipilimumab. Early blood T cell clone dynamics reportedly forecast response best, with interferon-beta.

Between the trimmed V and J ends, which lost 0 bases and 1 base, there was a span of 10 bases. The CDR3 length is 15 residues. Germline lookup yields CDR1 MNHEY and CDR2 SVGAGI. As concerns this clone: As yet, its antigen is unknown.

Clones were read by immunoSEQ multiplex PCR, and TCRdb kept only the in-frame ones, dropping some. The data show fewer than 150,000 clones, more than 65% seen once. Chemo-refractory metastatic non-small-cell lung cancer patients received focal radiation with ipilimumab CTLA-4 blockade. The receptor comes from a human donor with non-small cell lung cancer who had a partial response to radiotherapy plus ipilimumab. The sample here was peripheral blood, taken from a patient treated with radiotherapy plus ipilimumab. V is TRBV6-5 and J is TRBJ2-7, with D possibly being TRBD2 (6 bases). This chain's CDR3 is CASSYSGRGSYEQYF. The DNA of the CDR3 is TGTGCCAGCAGTTACTCGGGGCGGGGATCCTACGAGCAGTACTTC.